This TCR beta chain was found in a study of blood T cell repertoires in COVID-19. Study details: Sites across the United States, Italy and Spain contributed samples from acute and convalescent COVID-19.

This clone has just one count. In the source study's methods: The assay estimated nucleated cells by amplifying reference gene primers. Using immunoSEQ multiplex PCR, the repertoire was profiled, and TCRdb retains in-frame clones only, with some absent. Clone size and the V and J calls come from that table; the DNA yielded D and trimming. This repertoire shows hundreds of thousands of clones, 70% to 90% found once; its top ten account for approximately 5.7%. Germline V lookup: CDR1 KGHSH, CDR2 LQKENI. CDR3 length: 12 amino acids. Trimming removed 3 bases at V and 4 bases at J, with 6 bases between. Assignments of participants to cohorts depended upon their own reported clinical history. What the recovered Cohort 3 donors had was two negative PCRs, clearance, or symptom resolution.

This TCR derives from a woman in her forties who had recovered from COVID-19. The chain joins TRBV18 to TRBJ2-5; tentative D call: TRBD1 (6 bases). The sequenced material came from PBMCs or T cells enriched from blood (not recorded which). CDR3: CASSPGAETQYF. As DNA, the CDR3 is TGTGCCAGCTCACCGGGGGCAGAGACCCAGTACTTC.